A selection of T cell receptor beta chains follows, all from one sample in a study of control samples from healthy donors and cancer patients. Some clones are missing from TCRdb's copy, which holds only in-frame ones; the method was immunoSEQ multiplex PCR. In the table there are 100,000 to 150,000 clones, around 90% of which are singletons. The sequenced sample was blood. Source of these receptors: a man aged 35 to 55 in good health. CDR3s include the opening cysteine and the closing phenylalanine or tryptophan. The D gene is left open where the match is weak. Clone size is shown for a subset of rows, as once, few, many or a class of expanded clone.

>TRBD1|-|TRBJ1-5|TRBV7-2|16
TGTGCCAGCAGCTCCAGAACCGGGACAGGCAATCAGCCCCAGCATTTT
CASSSRTGTGNQPQHF
>-|-|TRBJ2-7|TRBV5-1|11
TGCGCCAGCAGCTTGGGGGGCGAGCAGTACTTC
CASSLGGEQYF
>-|-|TRBJ1-2|TRBV3-1/TRBV3-2|13
TGTGCCAGCAGCCGGACCTCTAACTATGGCTACACCTTC
CASSRTSNYGYTF
>-|-|TRBJ2-2|TRBV19|14
TGTGCCAGCGCCGGACCCGCGGTCACCGGGGAGCTGTTTTTT
CASAGPAVTGELFF
>-|-|TRBJ1-4|TRBV5-4|12
TGTGCCAGCAGCTTGTATGCTGGGCAGACTTCTTTT
CASSLYAGQTSF
>TRBD2|once|TRBJ2-2|TRBV18|16
TGTGCCAGCTCACCAAGGGGACTACAGAACACCGGGGAGCTGTTTTTT
CASSPRGLQNTGELFF
>-|-|TRBJ2-7|TRBV5-1|13
TGCGCCAGCAGCTTGGCGACTAAATACGAGCAGTACTTC
CASSLATKYEQYF
>-|-|TRBJ2-1|TRBV7-2|14
TGTGCCAGCAGCCCGCGTGGACTTTACAATGAGCAGTTCTTC
CASSPRGLYNEQFF
>-|-|TRBJ1-1|TRBV6-5|16
TGTGCCAGCAGTTACCGAAACATAATGGGCTGGACTGAAGCTTTCTTT
CASSYRNIMGWTEAFF
>TRBD1|-|TRBJ1-4|TRBV27|15
TGTGCCAGCAGTTTCCAGGGACAGGGTCATGAAAAACTGTTTTTT
CASSFQGQGHEKLFF
>-|-|TRBJ1-3|TRBV30|16
TGTGCCTGGGCAATCGACAGCGGTTTCTCTGGAAACACCATATATTTT
CAWAIDSGFSGNTIYF
>-|-|TRBJ1-1|TRBV29-1|12
TGCAGCGGAGACGACGCGAACACTGAAGCTTTCTTT
CSGDDANTEAFF
>-|-|TRBJ2-5|TRBV29-1|13
TGCAGCGTTGAAAGGACACCGGGGGAGACCCAGTACTTC
CSVERTPGETQYF
>-|-|TRBJ1-2|TRBV5-1|13
TGCGCCAGCAGCTCCGGACACCGCTATGGCTACACCTTC
CASSSGHRYGYTF
>-|-|TRBJ1-4|TRBV30|10
TGTGCCTTTCAGGGTGAAAAACTGTTTTTT
CAFQGEKLFF
>-|-|TRBJ2-2|TRBV2|13
TGTGCCAGCAGTGAAAGGGGGACCGGGGAGCTGTTTTTT
CASSERGTGELFF